This entry concerns a single T cell receptor beta chain. In germline, CDR1 is MNHNY, CDR2 SVGAGI (reference sequence). The CDR3 runs 12 residues. The J segment lost 5 bases and the V segment lost 9 bases, leaving 6 bases of the junction unmatched. This sample was taken from a study of blood T cell repertoires in COVID-19. Across the study: The study drew acute and convalescent COVID-19 samples from the United States, Italy and Spain.

Repertoires were generated with immunoSEQ multiplex PCR, while TCRdb's copy carries only in-frame clones and drops some. Here the sample spans some 210,000 clones, about 90% being singletons. The clonotype originates from a man aged 25 to 40 with acute or convalescent COVID-19. The chain links TRBV6-6 to TRBJ2-5, with 7 bases that match TRBD1. Sequenced sample: peripheral blood. This CDR3 is CASTTGSETQYF. CDR3 DNA: TGTGCCAGTACGACAGGGTCGGAGACCCAGTACTTC.